These 2 T cell receptor beta chains came from one sample sequenced in a study of spatial heterogeneity in lung cancer. Findings and caveats of the study: Expanded alpha and beta TCR counts within tumors tracked tumor mutation counts.

No antigens are known for them. Time point reported: sample taken at primary tumor resection. One entry per CDR3 protein, called by TCRdb with MiXCR from the 5' RACE reads. The sample lists around 100,000 distinct CDR3 sequences, nearly 4.5% seen once, with approximately 21% in the top ten. The sequenced sample was lung tumor tissue, obtained at surgery. These receptors were obtained from a male donor with early-stage non-small cell lung cancer.

This chain connects TRBV6-2 or TRBV6-3 to TRBJ2-7; 7 nucleotides align to TRBD1. Germline V lookup: CDR1 MNHEY, CDR2 SVGEGT. This CDR3 has 14 residues. V trimming: 6 bases; J trimming: 4 bases; junction bases outside the gene matches: 9. CDR3 in amino acids: CASSYRGRTYEQYF. The CDR3 bases are TGTGCCAGCAGCTACAGGGGACGGACGTACGAGCAGTACTTC.

This clonotype was seen many times. The chain is built from TRBV5-1 and TRBJ2-7, with D perhaps TRBD1 or TRBD2 (5 bases each). Germline lookup yields CDR1 SGHRS and CDR2 YFSETQ. The ends were cut back, 4 bases at V and 0 bases at J, with 11 bases in the middle. This CDR3 is built from 14 residues. For the CDR3, the DNA is TGCGCCAGCAGCGAGGGACGCTTCTCCTACGAGCAGTACTTC. Protein product: CASSEGRFSYEQYF.